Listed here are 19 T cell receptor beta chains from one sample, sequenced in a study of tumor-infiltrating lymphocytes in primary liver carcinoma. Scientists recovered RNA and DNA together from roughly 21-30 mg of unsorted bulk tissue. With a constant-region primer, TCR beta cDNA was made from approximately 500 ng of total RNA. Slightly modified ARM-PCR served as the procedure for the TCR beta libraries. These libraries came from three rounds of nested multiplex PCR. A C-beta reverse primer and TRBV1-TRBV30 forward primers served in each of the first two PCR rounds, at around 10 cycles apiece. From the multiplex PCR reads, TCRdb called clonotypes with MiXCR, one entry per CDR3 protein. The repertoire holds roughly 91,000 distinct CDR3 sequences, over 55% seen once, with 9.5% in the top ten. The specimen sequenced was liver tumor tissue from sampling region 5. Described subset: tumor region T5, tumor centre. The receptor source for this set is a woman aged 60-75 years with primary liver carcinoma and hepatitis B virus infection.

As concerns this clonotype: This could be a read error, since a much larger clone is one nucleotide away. The CDR3 DNA follows: TGCGCCGGCAGAAAACGACGTGGAGACGATGAGCAGTTCTTC. It translates to CAGRKRRGDDEQFF. The rearrangement uses TRBV10-2 and TRBJ2-1; D unresolved. Germline V lookup: CDR1 WSHSY, CDR2 SAAADI. This CDR3 is 14 amino acids long.

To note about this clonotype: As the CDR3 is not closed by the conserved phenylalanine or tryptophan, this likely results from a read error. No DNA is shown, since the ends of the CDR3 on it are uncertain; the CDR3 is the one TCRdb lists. This chain's CDR3 is CASSPGASVNYGYTI. V and J are TRBV7-8 and TRBJ1-2; the table's D gene call, TRBD1, was not cross checked with the DNA. The length of the CDR3 is 15 amino acids, counting both ends. Germline V gene sequence: CDR1 SGHVS, CDR2 FQNEAQ.

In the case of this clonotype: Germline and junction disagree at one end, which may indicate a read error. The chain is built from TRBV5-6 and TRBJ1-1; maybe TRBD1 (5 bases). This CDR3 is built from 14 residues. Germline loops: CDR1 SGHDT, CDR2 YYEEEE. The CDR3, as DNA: TGTACCAGCAGCCGCCTGGCCAGGGCCGCTGAAGCTTTCTTT. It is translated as CTSSRLARAAEAFF.

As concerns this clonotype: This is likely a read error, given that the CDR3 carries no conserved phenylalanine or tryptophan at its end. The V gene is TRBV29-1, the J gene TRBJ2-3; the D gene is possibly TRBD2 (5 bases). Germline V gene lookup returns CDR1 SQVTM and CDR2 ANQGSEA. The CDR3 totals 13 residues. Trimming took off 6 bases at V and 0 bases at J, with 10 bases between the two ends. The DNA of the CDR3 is TGCAGCGTCACTAGTGGTAGCACAGATACGCAGTATTGT. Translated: CSVTSGSTDTQYC.

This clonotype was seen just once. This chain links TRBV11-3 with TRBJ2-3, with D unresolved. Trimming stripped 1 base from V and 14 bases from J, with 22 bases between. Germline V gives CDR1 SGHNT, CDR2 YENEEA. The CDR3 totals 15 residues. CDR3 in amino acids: CASSLGRHTTDTRYF. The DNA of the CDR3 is TGTGCCAGCAGCTTAGGTCGACATACTACAGATACGAGGTATTTT. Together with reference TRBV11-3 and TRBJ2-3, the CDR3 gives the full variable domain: EAGVVQSPRYKIIEKKQPVAFWCNPISGHNTLYWYLQNLGQGPELLIRYENEEAVDDSQLPKDRFSAERLKGVDSTLKIQPAELGDSAVYLCASSLGRHTTDTRYFGPGTRLTVL.

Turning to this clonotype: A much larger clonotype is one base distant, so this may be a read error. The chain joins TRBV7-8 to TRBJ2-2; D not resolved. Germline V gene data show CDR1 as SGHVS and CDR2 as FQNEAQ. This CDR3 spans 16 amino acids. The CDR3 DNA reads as TGTGCCAGCAGCTCCGTCCGACGGACGAACACCAGGGAGCTGTTTTTT. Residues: CASSSVRRTNTRELFF.

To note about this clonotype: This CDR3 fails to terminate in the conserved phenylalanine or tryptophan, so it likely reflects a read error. This CDR3 reads CASSRGPDTEAFY. The CDR3 coding sequence is TGTGCCAGCTCCCGGGGCCCTGACACTGAAGCTTTCTAT. The J gene is TRBJ1-1, the V gene TRBV11-1; TRBD1 might be the D (5 bases). Germline-derived CDR1 and CDR2 are SGHAT and FQDESV (reference sequence). V was trimmed by 8 bases and J by 3 bases, leaving 13 bases between them. This CDR3 region has 13 residues.

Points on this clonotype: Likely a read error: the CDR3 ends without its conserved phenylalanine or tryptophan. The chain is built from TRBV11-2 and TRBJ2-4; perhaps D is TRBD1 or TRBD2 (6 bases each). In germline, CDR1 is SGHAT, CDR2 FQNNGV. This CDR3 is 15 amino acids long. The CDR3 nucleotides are TGTGCCAGTAGCTTAGATGGTCGGGGGCGCGACATTCAGTACTCC. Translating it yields CASSLDGRGRDIQYS.

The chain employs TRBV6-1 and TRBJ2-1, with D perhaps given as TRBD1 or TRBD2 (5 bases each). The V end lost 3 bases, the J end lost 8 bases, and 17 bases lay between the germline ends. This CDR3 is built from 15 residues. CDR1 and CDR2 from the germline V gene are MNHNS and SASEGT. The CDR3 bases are TGTGCCAGCAGTGAGTTAGGGACGGAGCACGATGAGCAGTTCTTC. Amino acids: CASSELGTEHDEQFF.

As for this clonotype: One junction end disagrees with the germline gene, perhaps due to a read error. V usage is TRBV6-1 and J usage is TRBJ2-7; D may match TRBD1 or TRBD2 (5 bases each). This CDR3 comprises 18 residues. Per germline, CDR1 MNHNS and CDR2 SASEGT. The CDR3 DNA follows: TGTGCCAGCAGAGATAGCCTGAAGGGAACGGCGAGGGGCTACGGGCAGTACTTC. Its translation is CASRDSLKGTARGYGQYF.

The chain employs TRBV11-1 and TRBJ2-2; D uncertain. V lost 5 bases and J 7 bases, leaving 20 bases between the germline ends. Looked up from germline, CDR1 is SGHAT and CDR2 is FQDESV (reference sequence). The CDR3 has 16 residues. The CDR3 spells CASSPTRIILIGELFF. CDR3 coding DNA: TGTGCCAGCAGCCCAACAAGGATCATACTCATCGGGGAGCTGTTTTTT.

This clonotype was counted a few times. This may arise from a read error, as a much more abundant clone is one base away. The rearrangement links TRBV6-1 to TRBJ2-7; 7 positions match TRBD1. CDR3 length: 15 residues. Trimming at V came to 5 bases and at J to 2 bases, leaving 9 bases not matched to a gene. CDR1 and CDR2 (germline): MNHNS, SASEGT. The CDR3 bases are TGTGCCAGCAGTATAGCCCGGGACAGACCCTACGAGCAGTACTTC. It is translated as CASSIARDRPYEQYF.

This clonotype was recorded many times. The DNA of the CDR3 is TGCAGCGTTGGGACAGGGCTGAATCAGCCCCAGCATTTT. It is translated as CSVGTGLNQPQHF. The chain employs TRBV29-1 and TRBJ1-5, with TRBD1 matching over 8 bases. CDR1 is SQVTM, CDR2 ANQGSEA, per germline. The CDR3 spans 13 residues. V lost 4 bases to trimming and J lost 4 bases; unmatched junction nucleotides: 3.

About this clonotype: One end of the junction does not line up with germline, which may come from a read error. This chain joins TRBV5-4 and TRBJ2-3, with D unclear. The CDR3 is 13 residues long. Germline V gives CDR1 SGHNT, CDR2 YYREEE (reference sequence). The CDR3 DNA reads TGTGCCAGCAGCCTTTTAGTAACAGATACGCAGTGTTTT. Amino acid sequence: CASSLLVTDTQCF. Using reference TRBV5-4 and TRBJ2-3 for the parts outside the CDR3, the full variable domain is ETGVTQSPTHLIKTRGQQVTLRCSSQSGHNTVSWYQQALGQGPQFIFQYYREEENGRGNFPPRFSGLQFPNYSSELNVNALELDDSALYLCASSLLVTDTQCFGPGTRLTVL.

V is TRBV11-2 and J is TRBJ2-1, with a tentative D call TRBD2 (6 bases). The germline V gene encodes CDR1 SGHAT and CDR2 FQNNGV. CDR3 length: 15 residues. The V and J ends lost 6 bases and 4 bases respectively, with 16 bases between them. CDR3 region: CASSLGTPGYNEQFF. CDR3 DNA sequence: TGTGCCAGCAGTCTCGGGACTCCGGGATACAATGAGCAGTTCTTC.

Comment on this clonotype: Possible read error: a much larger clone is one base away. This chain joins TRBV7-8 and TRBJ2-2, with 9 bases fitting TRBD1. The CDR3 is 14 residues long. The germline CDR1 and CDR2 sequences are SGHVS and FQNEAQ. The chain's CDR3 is CASSVRTGAGEMFF. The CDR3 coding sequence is TGTGCCAGCAGCGTCCGGACAGGGGCCGGGGAGATGTTTTTT.

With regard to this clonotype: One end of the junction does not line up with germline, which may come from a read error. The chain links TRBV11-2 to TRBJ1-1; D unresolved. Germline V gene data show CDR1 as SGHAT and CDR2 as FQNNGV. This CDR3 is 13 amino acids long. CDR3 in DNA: TGTGCCTGCAGGATATTGGCCGAAACTGAAGCTTTCTTT. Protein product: CACRILAETEAFF.

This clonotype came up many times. In DNA form, the CDR3 reads TGTGCCAGCCAACCCGTAAGAAACACTGAAGCTTTCTTT. Its translation: CASQPVRNTEAFF. The chain has TRBV7-8 and TRBJ1-1; D uncertain. CDR1 SGHVS and CDR2 FQNEAQ come from the germline V gene. This CDR3 is built from 13 residues. Trimming left V 8 bases short and J 2 bases short, with 12 bases between.

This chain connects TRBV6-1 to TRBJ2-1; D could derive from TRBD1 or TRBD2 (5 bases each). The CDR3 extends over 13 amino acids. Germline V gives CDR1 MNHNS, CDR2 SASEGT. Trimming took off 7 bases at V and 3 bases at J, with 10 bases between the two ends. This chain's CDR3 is CASNGDLYNEQFF. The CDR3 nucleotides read TGTGCCAGCAATGGGGACCTCTACAATGAGCAGTTCTTC.